Below are 22 T cell receptor beta chains sequenced from a single sample in a study of blood T cell repertoires in COVID-19. The table came from immunoSEQ multiplex PCR; TCRdb's copy has only in-frame clones and leaves some out. The sample yields about 77,000 clones, about 91% seen once. Sequencing was carried out using peripheral blood. Receptor source: an elderly woman with acute or convalescent COVID-19.

The chain is built from TRBV5-1 and TRBJ1-4, with TRBD1 matching over 7 bases. Germline lookup yields CDR1 SGHRS and CDR2 YFSETQ. J was trimmed by 2 bases and V by 0 bases; bases with no gene match: 1. The CDR3 covers 15 residues. CDR3 nucleotide sequence: TGCGCCAGCAGCTTGGGGGGACAGACTAATGAAAAACTGTTTTTT. As protein: CASSLGGQTNEKLFF.

This clone was seen once. This rearrangement joins TRBV3-1 (or the pseudogene TRBV3-2) to TRBJ2-1, with 7 bases matching TRBD2. This CDR3 has 13 amino acids. V lost 5 bases and J lost 9; bases outside the gene matches: 7. Germline loops: CDR1 LGHDT, CDR2 YNNKEL (reference sequence). CDR3 bases: TGTGCCAGCAGCTCTCGGACGGGAGGTGAGCAGTTCTTC. It codes for CASSSRTGGEQFF.

This chain joins TRBV20-1 and TRBJ1-6; no firm D call. Trimming shortened V by 6 bases and J by 7 bases, and 10 bases separated the two germline ends. This CDR3 contains 12 residues. CDR1 and CDR2 from the germline V gene are DFQATT and SNEGSKA (reference sequence). The CDR3 here is CSASLRNSPLHF. CDR3 in DNA: TGCAGTGCCAGTCTTCGGAATTCACCCCTCCACTTT.

The CDR3 loop is CASSLALAPDYEQYF. CDR3 coding DNA: TGTGCCAGCAGCTTAGCACTAGCGCCGGACTACGAGCAGTACTTC. V gene TRBV11-2 combines with J gene TRBJ2-7, with 7 positions matching TRBD2. The length of the CDR3 is 15 residues. Trimming took 1 base from V and 3 from J; bases not matched to a gene: 6. Per germline, CDR1 SGHAT and CDR2 FQNNGV.

The chain couples TRBV7-9 to TRBJ1-1; maybe TRBD1 (6 bases). Trimming pared 2 bases from V and 11 bases from J, leaving 9 bases between. CDR3 length equals 11 residues. Germline CDR1 reads SEHNR; CDR2 reads FQNEAQ (reference sequence). The DNA of the CDR3 is TGTGCCAGCAGCTTACAGGGGAAGGCTTTCTTT. It codes for CASSLQGKAFF.

This rearrangement joins TRBV28 to TRBJ2-7, with D possibly matching TRBD2 (6 bases). Germline CDR1 is MDHEN and CDR2 is SYDVKM. The germline V and J ends were trimmed by 3 bases and 4 bases, with 13 bases remaining between them. The CDR3 loop spans 14 amino acids. The CDR3 reads CASSLEDYFYEQYF. CDR3 DNA sequence: TGTGCCAGCAGTTTGGAGGACTACTTTTACGAGCAGTACTTC.

The chain recombines TRBV9 with TRBJ2-7, with a weak D call TRBD1 (5 bases). The germline gives CDR1 SGDLS, CDR2 YYNGEE. Trimming took off 4 bases at V and 6 bases at J, with 23 bases between the two ends. This CDR3 comprises 16 residues. CDR3 coding DNA: TGTGCCAGCAGCTCTACGGCGACACCAGGGTTCCTCGAGCAGTACTTC. This encodes CASSSTATPGFLEQYF.

This chain links TRBV5-1 with TRBJ2-5; possibly TRBD1 for D (6 bases). CDR3 length equals 16 residues. Trimming removed 0 bases from V and 5 bases from J, with 17 bases in between. The germline gives CDR1 SGHRS, CDR2 YFSETQ. Here the CDR3 DNA reads TGCGCCAGCAGCTTGGAGCTGACAGGCAGGAAGGAGACCCAGTACTTC. This sequence encodes CASSLELTGRKETQYF.

This clone was seen more than once but under ten times. The V call is TRBV7-9, the J call TRBJ1-1; D remains unclear. The CDR3 extends over 13 amino acids. V shed 3 bases and J shed 0 bases, with 5 bases lying between them. CDR1 SEHNR and CDR2 FQNEAQ come from the germline V gene (reference sequence). CDR3: CASSFTVNTEAFF. Written as DNA, the CDR3 is TGTGCCAGCAGCTTTACAGTGAACACTGAAGCTTTCTTT.

This clone appeared a few times. The chain links TRBV4-1 to TRBJ2-7; TRBD1 matches 10 bases. After removal of 0 bases from V and 0 bases from J, the junction contained 2 bases not matched to a gene. This CDR3 spans 16 amino acids. The germline gives CDR1 MGHRA, CDR2 YSYEKL. CDR3 coding DNA: TGCGCCAGCAGCCAAGATGGGACAGGGGTCTCCTACGAGCAGTACTTC. Amino acid sequence: CASSQDGTGVSYEQYF.

The rearrangement links TRBV7-8 to TRBJ1-2; 7 bases line up with TRBD1. V shed 5 bases, J shed 2 bases, and the junction held 8 bases outside the gene matches. CDR3 length: 15 residues. CDR1 and CDR2 (germline): SGHVS, FQNEAQ. The DNA of the CDR3 is TGTGCCAGCAGCCCTGACGGGACAGCCAACTATGGCTACACCTTC. As protein: CASSPDGTANYGYTF. The variable domain in full, completed from reference TRBV7-8 and TRBJ1-2, reads GAGVSQSPRYKVAKRGQDVALRCDPISGHVSLFWYQQALGQGPEFLTYFQNEAQLDKSGLPSDRFFAERPEGSVSTLKIQRTQQEDSAVYLCASSPDGTANYGYTFGSGTRLTVV.

This clone has just one count. Because the CDR3 is missing its conserved closing phenylalanine or tryptophan, this is likely a read error. Because the CDR3's place on the DNA is in doubt, the DNA is left out and the CDR3 is given as listed by TCRdb. V is TRBV3-1 (or the pseudogene TRBV3-2) and J is TRBJ1-2; no DNA check was done on the table's D call, TRBD1. Inclusive of both ends, the CDR3 amounts to 11 amino acids. Germline assignment: CDR1 LGHDT and CDR2 YNNKEL (reference sequence). CDR3 in amino acids: CASSPGQGVLL.

This clone was picked up one time. The chain employs TRBV6-2 or TRBV6-3 and TRBJ1-2; TRBD1 might be the D (5 bases). This CDR3 is built from 14 residues. The germline CDR1 and CDR2 sequences are MNHEY and SVGEGT. V dropped 2 bases and J dropped 4 bases, with 11 bases sitting between them. As DNA, the CDR3 is TGTGCCAGCAGTTACCCCTGGGGCCTCTATGGCTACACCTTC. Its translation is CASSYPWGLYGYTF.

The chain carries TRBV4-2 and TRBJ2-1; D is perhaps TRBD2 (5 bases). Germline V gene sequence: CDR1 LGHNA, CDR2 YNFKEQ. Trimming cost V 1 base and J 5 bases, with 15 bases left between them. The CDR3 is made up of 16 amino acids. The CDR3 region is CASSQVQRTLHNEQFF. CDR3 coding DNA: TGTGCCAGCAGCCAAGTACAGCGGACGCTCCACAATGAGCAGTTCTTC.

The chain joins TRBV13 to TRBJ1-1; no clear D gene. V shed 1 base and J shed 3 bases, with 15 bases lying between them. Germline V gene data show CDR1 as PRHDT and CDR2 as FYEKMQ (reference sequence). The CDR3 length is 16 residues. The CDR3 spells CASSLEAGLRDTEAFF. The CDR3 DNA reads as TGTGCCAGCAGCTTAGAGGCAGGACTTAGGGACACTGAAGCTTTCTTT.

The DNA for the CDR3 is TGTGCCAGCAGCGTAGTAGGAAGGGGTTACACCGGGGAGCTGTTTTTT. The encoded protein is CASSVVGRGYTGELFF. The chain has TRBV9 and TRBJ2-2, with D tentatively TRBD1 (5 bases). V lost 0 bases and J lost 3, with 12 bases in between. Germline CDR1 SGDLS, CDR2 YYNGEE. The CDR3 is made up of 16 amino acids.

With respect to this clone: Other DNA sequences from this sample encode an identical CDR3 as well. This chain joins TRBV20-1 and TRBJ1-1, with 7 bases identical to TRBD1. This CDR3 has 11 amino acids. V dropped 3 bases and J dropped 8; count of bases not matched to a gene: 3. Looked up from germline, CDR1 is DFQATT and CDR2 is SNEGSKA (reference sequence). CDR3 coding DNA: TGCAGTGCTAGTGACAGGGCGGAAGCTTTCTTT. This encodes CSASDRAEAFF.

V usage is TRBV5-6 and J usage is TRBJ2-5; a weak D match, TRBD2 (5 bases). Trimming left V 3 bases short and J 4 bases short, with 13 bases between. Germline V gene data show CDR1 as SGHDT and CDR2 as YYEEEE. The CDR3 contains 14 residues. CDR3 in amino acids: CASSSPDAGETQYF. CDR3 bases: TGTGCCAGCAGCTCCCCCGACGCGGGAGAGACCCAGTACTTC.

This chain joins TRBV6-2 or TRBV6-3 and TRBJ2-2; 8 positions agree with TRBD2. Looked up from germline, CDR1 is MNHEY and CDR2 is SVGEGT. The CDR3 spans 19 residues. V was pared by 4 bases and J by 3 bases, with 16 bases of the junction left unmatched. The CDR3 loop is CASSFRLRSGGGDTGELFF. The CDR3 bases are TGTGCCAGCAGTTTCCGGCTGAGGAGCGGGGGTGGGGACACCGGGGAGCTGTTTTTT.

The gene calls are TRBV29-1 and TRBJ2-5, with no clear D. This CDR3 spans 15 amino acids. Germline CDR1 is SQVTM and CDR2 is ANQGSEA. CDR3 in amino acids: CSALNPQTAQETQYF. DNA for the CDR3: TGCAGTGCCCTCAATCCCCAGACTGCCCAAGAGACCCAGTACTTC.

The chain uses TRBV3-1 (or the pseudogene TRBV3-2) and TRBJ1-5, with no clear D. V was trimmed by 1 base and J by 9 bases, leaving 7 bases between them. From germline, CDR1 is LGHDT and CDR2 YNNKEL (reference sequence). The CDR3 spans 12 residues. CDR3 sequence reads: CASSQGAGPQHF. The CDR3, as DNA: TGTGCCAGCAGCCAAGGGGCTGGGCCCCAGCATTTT.

This clone was seen more than once but under ten times. The chain links TRBV18 to TRBJ2-1; TRBD2 agrees at 13 bases. The CDR3 is 16 residues long. Germline CDR1 is KGHSH and CDR2 is LQKENI. The ends lost 3 bases at V and 5 bases at J; junction bases unmatched: 4. The CDR3 spells CASSPGLAGANNEQFF. In DNA form, the CDR3 reads TGTGCCAGCTCACCCGGACTAGCGGGGGCCAACAATGAGCAGTTCTTC.